This passage covers 23 T cell receptor beta chains from one sample sequenced in a study of T cell clonotyping in hematopoietic cell transplantation. Generated by immunoSEQ multiplex PCR, the TCRdb table keeps only in-frame clones and is missing some. Of 25,000 to 35,000 clones in the sample, more than 85% were seen once. The sample's time point: recipient sample about 28 days before transplant, after cytoreduction. The sample in question was peripheral blood mononuclear cells, obtained before stem cell transplant. The origin of the receptors is a man aged 50-60 years with acute myeloid leukemia. Some clones in this sample may be carry-over from other donors' samples.

The rearrangement joins TRBV28 to TRBJ2-3, with D unclear. Germline assignment: CDR1 MDHEN and CDR2 SYDVKM. V lost 4 bases to trimming and J lost 3 bases, with 14 bases between them. CDR3 size: 15 residues. The CDR3 sequence: CASSWSLLWTDTQYF. The CDR3 DNA follows: TGTGCCAGCAGTTGGTCCCTCCTTTGGACAGATACGCAGTATTTT.

The rearrangement uses TRBV7-9 and TRBJ1-3; D possibly corresponds to TRBD1 (5 bases). CDR3 length: 14 amino acids. Trimming left V 5 bases short and J 4 bases short, with 12 bases between. Per germline, CDR1 SEHNR and CDR2 FQNEAQ (reference sequence). CDR3: CASSTGTSGNTIYF. CDR3 DNA sequence: TGTGCCAGCAGCACCGGGACGTCGGGAAACACCATATATTTT.

The genes are TRBV5-1 and TRBJ2-5; D uncertain. Trimming took off 7 bases at V and 2 bases at J, with 12 bases between the two ends. The CDR3 extends over 13 amino acids. Looked up from germline, CDR1 is SGHRS and CDR2 is YFSETQ. CDR3 amino acids: CASRNGPQETQYF. The CDR3 DNA is TGCGCCAGCCGTAACGGGCCTCAAGAGACCCAGTACTTC.

This sequence joins TRBV7-2 and TRBJ1-2; no definite D call. The CDR3 contains 14 residues. Per germline, CDR1 SGHTA and CDR2 FQGNSA. Trimming stripped 5 bases from V and 8 bases from J, with 18 bases between. CDR3: CASSPWSPSDGYTF. The CDR3 DNA is TGTGCCAGCAGCCCCTGGTCCCCCTCCGACGGCTACACCTTC.

This clone appeared a single time. The chain carries TRBV19 and TRBJ1-1, with a tentative D call TRBD1 (5 bases). The germline CDR1 and CDR2 sequences are LNHDA and SQIVND (reference sequence). Between the trimmed V and J ends, which lost 1 base and 2 bases, there was a span of 14 bases. This CDR3 is built from 16 residues. CDR3 in amino acids: CASSIVPQGSNTEAFF. Written as DNA, the CDR3 is TGTGCCAGTAGTATAGTCCCCCAGGGATCTAACACTGAAGCTTTCTTT.

The V call is TRBV11-2, the J call TRBJ2-1; 11 nucleotides line up with TRBD2. The CDR3 spans 15 residues. V lost 3 bases, J lost 7 bases, and 5 bases stayed unmatched. Germline V gene data show CDR1 as SGHAT and CDR2 as FQNNGV. CDR3 coding DNA: TGTGCCAGCAGCTTTCTAGCGGGAGGTGAAAATGAGCAGTTCTTC. Its protein is CASSFLAGGENEQFF. Full variable domain (remainder filled in from reference TRBV11-2 and TRBJ2-1): EAGVAQSPRYKIIEKRQSVAFWCNPISGHATLYWYQQILGQGPKLLIQFQNNGVVDDSQLPKDRFSAERLKGVDSTLKIQPAKLEDSAVYLCASSFLAGGENEQFFGPGTRLTVL.

This clone came up a few times. This rearrangement joins TRBV7-8 to TRBJ2-7; D may be TRBD1 (6 bases). Trimming pared 1 base from V and 7 bases from J, leaving 11 bases between. The germline CDR1 and CDR2 sequences are SGHVS and FQNEAQ. The CDR3 runs to 13 residues. The CDR3 DNA reads TGTGCCAGCAGCTTAGGGGGGCGGGCAGAGCAGTACTTC. Translation gives CASSLGGRAEQYF. Using reference TRBV7-8 and TRBJ2-7 for the parts outside the CDR3, the full variable domain is GAGVSQSPRYKVAKRGQDVALRCDPISGHVSLFWYQQALGQGPEFLTYFQNEAQLDKSGLPSDRFFAERPEGSVSTLKIQRTQQEDSAVYLCASSLGGRAEQYFGPGTRLTVT.

The chain links TRBV15 to TRBJ1-6, with D possibly being TRBD1 (5 bases). Germline assignment: CDR1 LNHNV and CDR2 YYDKDF (reference sequence). CDR3 length: 15 residues. V lost 3 bases and J lost 13, with 19 bases in between. The CDR3 reads CATSRGLQGGSPLHF. DNA of the CDR3: TGTGCCACCAGCAGGGGGCTGCAGGGAGGATCGCCCCTCCACTTT.

The gene calls are TRBV30 and TRBJ2-7; 8 bases fit TRBD1. The CDR3 runs 13 residues. The germline V gene has CDR1 GTSNPN and CDR2 SVGIG (reference sequence). After removal of 2 bases from V and 3 bases from J, the junction contained 3 bases not matched to a gene. The CDR3 loop is CAWSTGGHYEQYF. CDR3 bases: TGTGCCTGGAGTACAGGGGGGCACTACGAGCAGTACTTC.

The chain links TRBV5-8 to TRBJ1-2; perhaps TRBD1 as D (6 bases). The CDR3 consists of 14 residues. Between the trimmed V and J ends, which lost 5 bases and 4 bases, there was a span of 15 bases. CDR1 and CDR2 (germline): SGHTS, YDEGEE. The CDR3 loop reads CASRIFRGSYGYTF. The CDR3 coding sequence is TGTGCCAGCAGAATATTCAGGGGAAGCTATGGCTACACCTTC. Variable domain in full (rest from reference TRBV5-8 and TRBJ1-2): EAGVTQSPTHLIKTRGQQATLRCSPISGHTSVYWYQQALGLGLQFLLWYDEGEERNRGNFPPRFSGRQFPNYSSELNVNALELEDSALYLCASRIFRGSYGYTFGSGTRLTVV.

This chain uses TRBV14 with TRBJ2-7; D might be TRBD2 (5 bases). Looked up from germline, CDR1 is SGHDN and CDR2 is FVKESK. This CDR3 is built from 19 residues. V was clipped by 0 bases and J by 1 base, with 22 bases between them. DNA for the CDR3: TGTGCCAGCAGCCAAGAGCTCGCCCCGGGGAGAGTAAGGTCCTACGAGCAGTACTTC. It translates to CASSQELAPGRVRSYEQYF.

The V call is TRBV19, the J call TRBJ2-7; perhaps TRBD1 as D (7 bases). The CDR3 extends over 15 amino acids. Trimming left V 7 bases short and J 5 bases short, with 21 bases between. Germline V CDR1 and CDR2: LNHDA, SQIVND (reference sequence). The CDR3 sequence: CASNSGGGGVHEQYF. The CDR3 DNA sequence: TGTGCCAGTAACTCAGGGGGAGGCGGGGTCCACGAGCAGTACTTC.

Comments on this clone: Other nucleotide sequences in the sample specify the same CDR3. In DNA, the CDR3 is TGTGCCAGCAGCTCCCGAGGGGCAAGAGGCTACACCTTC. Its protein is CASSSRGARGYTF. V and J are TRBV7-2 and TRBJ1-2; perhaps TRBD1 as D (5 bases). Germline lookup yields CDR1 SGHTA and CDR2 FQGNSA. The CDR3 totals 13 residues. The ends were cut back, 4 bases at V and 8 bases at J, with 14 bases in the middle.

The chain joins TRBV9 to TRBJ2-1; D may be TRBD2 (7 bases). The CDR3 is 14 residues long. The V end lost 7 bases, the J end lost 7 bases, and 18 bases lay between the germline ends. Germline-derived CDR1 and CDR2 are SGDLS and YYNGEE. CDR3 bases: TGTGCCAGCGATAGGGGGGGGGCCCGTAATGAGCAGTTCTTC. It yields the protein CASDRGGARNEQFF.

The chain uses TRBV5-1 and TRBJ2-2; D gene unclear. This CDR3 has 15 amino acids. Germline loops: CDR1 SGHRS, CDR2 YFSETQ. V was trimmed by 0 bases and J by 0 bases, leaving 6 bases between them. CDR3 amino acids: CASSLGPANTGELFF. CDR3 bases: TGCGCCAGCAGCTTGGGGCCGGCGAACACCGGGGAGCTGTTTTTT.

In its sample, this clone was seen once. The genes are TRBV11-2 and TRBJ2-2; no definite D call. The CDR3 length is 13 residues. Trimming removed 2 bases at V and 5 bases at J, with 6 bases between. Germline V lookup: CDR1 SGHAT, CDR2 FQNNGV. CDR3 DNA sequence: TGTGCCAGCAGCTTATGGGAAACCGGGGAGCTGTTTTTT. Protein product: CASSLWETGELFF.

This sequence joins TRBV28 and TRBJ1-2; D unclear. Trimming cost V 7 bases and J 8 bases, with 17 bases left between them. This CDR3 contains 13 residues. Germline V lookup: CDR1 MDHEN, CDR2 SYDVKM. CDR3 protein: CASKLRDPSGYTF. For the CDR3, the DNA is TGTGCCAGCAAATTACGTGACCCCAGCGGCTACACCTTC.

This chain joins TRBV4-3 and TRBJ2-6; D ambiguous. The CDR3 length is 13 residues. CDR1 and CDR2 (germline): LGHNA, YSLEER. V lost 2 bases, J lost 10 bases, and 9 bases lay in between. CDR3 loop: CASSQTQLNVLTF. DNA for the CDR3: TGCGCCAGCAGCCAAACGCAGTTAAACGTCCTGACTTTC.

The chain links TRBV30 to TRBJ1-4; a possible D gene is TRBD1 (5 bases). The CDR3 extends over 16 amino acids. The germline gives CDR1 GTSNPN, CDR2 SVGIG (reference sequence). V was clipped by 0 bases and J by 2 bases, with 13 bases between them. CDR3 sequence: CAWSVLGRLTNEKLFF. The CDR3 bases are TGTGCCTGGAGTGTACTGGGGCGGCTGACTAATGAAAAACTGTTTTTT.

J is TRBJ1-3 and V is TRBV7-8; D gene ambiguous. The CDR3 is made up of 17 amino acids. Germline CDR1 is SGHVS and CDR2 is FQNEAQ. The V gene lost 0 bases and the J gene lost 0 bases, with 12 bases spanning the gap. The CDR3, as DNA: TGTGCCAGCAGCTTAGCTCTCGGCCACCGCTCTGGAAACACCATATATTTT. Residues: CASSLALGHRSGNTIYF.

The chain employs TRBV6-5 and TRBJ2-1, with D possibly matching TRBD2 (6 bases). The germline V gene has CDR1 MNHEY and CDR2 SVGAGI. This CDR3 is 14 amino acids long. V was clipped by 6 bases and J by 3 bases, with 12 bases between them. In DNA, the CDR3 is TGTGCCAGCAGGGGAACGGGAGTCTACAATGAGCAGTTCTTC. It specifies CASRGTGVYNEQFF.

This rearrangement joins TRBV10-3 to TRBJ2-2; no clear D gene. Germline V gives CDR1 ENHRY, CDR2 SYGVKD. The V gene lost 10 bases and the J gene lost 0 bases, with 6 bases spanning the gap. This CDR3 contains 12 residues. CDR3: CASLTNTGELFF. CDR3 sequence (DNA): TGTGCCAGCCTTACGAACACCGGGGAGCTGTTTTTT.

The chain is built from TRBV7-2 and TRBJ2-5; TRBD2 aligns across 11 bases. Losses at the gene ends were 2 bases for V and 3 bases for J; bases not matched to a gene: 8. The CDR3 has 17 residues. The germline V gene encodes CDR1 SGHTA and CDR2 FQGNSA. The CDR3 protein is CASSLTPLAGGEETQYF. The CDR3 DNA reads as TGTGCCAGCAGCTTAACCCCTCTAGCGGGGGGCGAAGAGACCCAGTACTTC.